This T cell receptor (beta chain) appears in the sequencing data of a study of PD-1 blockade in classical Hodgkin lymphoma. Study results and caveats: Significantly greater TCR diversity emerged by C4D1 in CD4+ cells but not CD8+ cells. Reports indicated that newly diagnosed patients had lower baseline TCR diversity than healthy donors did.

As regards this clone: The antigen is undetermined.

Using immunoSEQ multiplex PCR, the repertoire was profiled, and TCRdb retains in-frame clones only, with some absent. The data hold about 46,000 clones, with around three quarters observed a single time. Exposure to brentuximab vedotin varied, and each patient had relapsed following autologous stem cell transplantation. Germline CDR1 reads ENHRY; CDR2 reads SYGVKD. Trimming removed 5 bases from V and 2 bases from J; junction bases left unmatched: 14. The CDR3 is made up of 19 amino acids. Sequenced here: peripheral blood mononuclear cells (PBMCs), sampled before the second cycle of nivolumab. The rearrangement links TRBV10-3 to TRBJ2-3; 12 bases line up with TRBD2. This clonotype was sampled from a human donor with classical Hodgkin lymphoma. DNA for the CDR3: TGTGCCATCAGTCCAGTGAGGACTAGCGGGGTCAGATACACAGATACGCAGTATTTT. Translating it yields CAISPVRTSGVRYTDTQYF.